Sequencing of this T cell receptor (beta chain) was carried out in a study of shared clonotypes between healthy human individuals. For this clone: Its specificity is unknown.

Profiling relied on immunoSEQ multiplex PCR, and the TCRdb table lists in-frame clones only, not all of them. The table has fewer than 2.5 million clones, 80% to 95% seen once. The germline CDR1 and CDR2 sequences are MNHEY and SMNVEV (reference sequence). The CDR3 is made up of 17 amino acids. After removal of 5 bases from V and 3 bases from J, the junction contained 13 bases not matched to a gene. Findings and limits, study-wide: The rarefaction results pointed to incomplete sorted-subset sequencing despite large depth.

This TCR came from a man younger than 35 in good health. Some clones in this sample may be carry-over from other donors' samples. Specimen: naive CD4+ T cells from PBMCs. The subset here: CD45RA+ positively selected. This sequence joins TRBV27 and TRBJ2-3, with TRBD2 matching 8 bases. CDR3 region: CASSPPGGGMSTDTQYF. CDR3 sequence (DNA): TGTGCCAGCAGTCCCCCGGGAGGGGGGATGAGTACAGATACGCAGTATTTT.